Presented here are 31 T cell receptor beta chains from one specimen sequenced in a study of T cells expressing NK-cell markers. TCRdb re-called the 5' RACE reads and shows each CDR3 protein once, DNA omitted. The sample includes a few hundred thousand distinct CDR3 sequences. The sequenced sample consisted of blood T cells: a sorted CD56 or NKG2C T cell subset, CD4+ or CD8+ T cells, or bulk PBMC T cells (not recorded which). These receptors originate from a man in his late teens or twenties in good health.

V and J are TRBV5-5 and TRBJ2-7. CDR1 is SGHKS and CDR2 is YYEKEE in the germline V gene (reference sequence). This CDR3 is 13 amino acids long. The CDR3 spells CASSLEGIYEQYF.

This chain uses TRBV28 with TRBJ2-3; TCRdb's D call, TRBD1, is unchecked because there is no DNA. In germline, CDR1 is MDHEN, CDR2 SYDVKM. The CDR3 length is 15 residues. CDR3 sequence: CAGNKQGVRTDTQYF.

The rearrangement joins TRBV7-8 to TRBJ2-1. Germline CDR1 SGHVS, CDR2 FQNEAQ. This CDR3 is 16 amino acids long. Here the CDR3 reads CASSLEPREIYNEQFF. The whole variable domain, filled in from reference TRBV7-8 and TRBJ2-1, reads GAGVSQSPRYKVAKRGQDVALRCDPISGHVSLFWYQQALGQGPEFLTYFQNEAQLDKSGLPSDRFFAERPEGSVSTLKIQRTQQEDSAVYLCASSLEPREIYNEQFFGPGTRLTVL.

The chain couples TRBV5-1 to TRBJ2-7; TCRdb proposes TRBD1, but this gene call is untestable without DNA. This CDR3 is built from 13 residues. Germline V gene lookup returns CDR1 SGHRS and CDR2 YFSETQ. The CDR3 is CASSWDGQEEQYF.

This CDR3 reads CSVEDPASTEAFF. The chain is built from TRBV29-1 and TRBJ1-1. This CDR3 has 13 residues. The V gene's germline CDR1 is SQVTM and CDR2 ANQGSEA.

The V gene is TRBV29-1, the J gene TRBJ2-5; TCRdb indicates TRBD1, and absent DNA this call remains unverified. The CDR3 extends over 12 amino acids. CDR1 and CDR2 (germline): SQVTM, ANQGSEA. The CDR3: CSATLGGGDQYF.

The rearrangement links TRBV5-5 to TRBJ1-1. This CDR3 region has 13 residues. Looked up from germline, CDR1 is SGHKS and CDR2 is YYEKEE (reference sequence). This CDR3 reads CASRVKPNTEAFF.

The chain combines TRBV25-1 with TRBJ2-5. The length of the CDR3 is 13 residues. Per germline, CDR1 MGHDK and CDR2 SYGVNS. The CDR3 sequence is CASSEFRLETQYF. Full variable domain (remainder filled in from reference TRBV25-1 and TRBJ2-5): EADIYQTPRYLVIGTGKKITLECSQTMGHDKMYWYQQDPGMELHLIHYSYGVNSTEKGDLSSESTVSRIRTEHFPLTLESARPSHTSQYLCASSEFRLETQYFGPGTRLLVL.

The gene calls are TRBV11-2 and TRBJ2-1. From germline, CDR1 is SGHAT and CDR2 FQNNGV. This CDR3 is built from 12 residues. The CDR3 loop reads CASSLVAREQFF.

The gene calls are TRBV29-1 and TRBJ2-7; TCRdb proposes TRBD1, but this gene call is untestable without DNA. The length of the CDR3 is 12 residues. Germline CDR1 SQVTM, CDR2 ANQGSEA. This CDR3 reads CSVDRGLDEQYF.

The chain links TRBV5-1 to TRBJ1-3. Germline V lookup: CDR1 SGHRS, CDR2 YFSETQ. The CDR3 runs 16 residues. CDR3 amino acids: CASSLAGSSAGNTIYF.

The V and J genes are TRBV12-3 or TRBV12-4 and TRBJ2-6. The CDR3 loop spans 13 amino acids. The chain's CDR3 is CASSSNTGEVLTF.

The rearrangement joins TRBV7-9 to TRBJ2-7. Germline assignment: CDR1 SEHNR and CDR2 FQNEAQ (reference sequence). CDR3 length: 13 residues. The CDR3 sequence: CASSYKSVFEQYF.

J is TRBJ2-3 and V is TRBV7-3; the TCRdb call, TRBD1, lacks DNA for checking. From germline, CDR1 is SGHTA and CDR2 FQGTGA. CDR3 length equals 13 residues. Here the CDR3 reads CASSLIMSDTQYF.

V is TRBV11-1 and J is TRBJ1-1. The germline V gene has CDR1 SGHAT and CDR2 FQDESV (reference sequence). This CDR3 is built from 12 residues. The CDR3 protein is CASSRPRTEAFF.

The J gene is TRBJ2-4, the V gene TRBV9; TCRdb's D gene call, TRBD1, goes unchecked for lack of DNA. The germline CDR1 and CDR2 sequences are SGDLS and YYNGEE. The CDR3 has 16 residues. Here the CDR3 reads CASSVGVGEGKNIQYF.

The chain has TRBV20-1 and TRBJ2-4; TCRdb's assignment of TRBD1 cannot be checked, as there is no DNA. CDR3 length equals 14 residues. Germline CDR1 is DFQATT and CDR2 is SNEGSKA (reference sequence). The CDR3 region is CSARDRQGRSIQYF.

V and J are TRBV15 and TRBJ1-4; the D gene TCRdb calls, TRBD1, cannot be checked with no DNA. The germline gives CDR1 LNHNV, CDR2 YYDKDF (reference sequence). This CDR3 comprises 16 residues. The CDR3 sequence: CATSRATGQFNEKLFF.

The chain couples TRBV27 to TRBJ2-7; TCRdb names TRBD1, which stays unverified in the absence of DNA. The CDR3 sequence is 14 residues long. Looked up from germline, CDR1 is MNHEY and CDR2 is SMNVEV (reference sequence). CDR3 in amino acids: CASSFTGNPGEQYF.

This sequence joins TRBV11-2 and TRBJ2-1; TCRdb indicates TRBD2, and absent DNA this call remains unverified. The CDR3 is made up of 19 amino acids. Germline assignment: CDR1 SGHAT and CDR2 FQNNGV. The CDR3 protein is CASSLDTGLAGDLRHEQFF.

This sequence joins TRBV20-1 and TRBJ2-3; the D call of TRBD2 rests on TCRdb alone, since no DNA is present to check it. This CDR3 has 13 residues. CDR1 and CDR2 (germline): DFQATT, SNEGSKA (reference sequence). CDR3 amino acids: CSPLAGGTDTQYF.

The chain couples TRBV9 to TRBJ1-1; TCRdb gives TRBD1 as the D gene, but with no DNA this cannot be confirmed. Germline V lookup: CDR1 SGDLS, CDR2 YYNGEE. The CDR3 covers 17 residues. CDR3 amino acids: CASSVKVVLDSYTEAFF.

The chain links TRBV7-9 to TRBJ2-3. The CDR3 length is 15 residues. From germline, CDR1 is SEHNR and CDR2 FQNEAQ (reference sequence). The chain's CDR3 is CASSLSQQLSDTQYF.

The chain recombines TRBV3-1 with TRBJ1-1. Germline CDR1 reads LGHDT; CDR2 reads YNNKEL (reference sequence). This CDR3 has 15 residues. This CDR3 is CASSQVSAGRAEAFF.

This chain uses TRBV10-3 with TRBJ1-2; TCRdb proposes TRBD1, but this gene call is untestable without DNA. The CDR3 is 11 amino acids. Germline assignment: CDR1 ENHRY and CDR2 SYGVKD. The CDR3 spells CATSGQAGYTF.

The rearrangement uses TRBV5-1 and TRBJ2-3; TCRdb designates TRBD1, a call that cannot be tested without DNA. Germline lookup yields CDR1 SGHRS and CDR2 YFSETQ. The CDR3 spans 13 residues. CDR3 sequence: CASSIGRGFMQYF.

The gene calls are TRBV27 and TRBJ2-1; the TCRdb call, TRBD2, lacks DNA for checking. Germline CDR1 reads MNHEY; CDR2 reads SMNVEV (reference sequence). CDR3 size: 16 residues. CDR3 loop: CASSVTGTSGRDEQFF.

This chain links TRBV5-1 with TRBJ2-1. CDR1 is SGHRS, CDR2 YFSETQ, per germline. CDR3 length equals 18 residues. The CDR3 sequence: CASSLVFVGSLRGNEQFF.

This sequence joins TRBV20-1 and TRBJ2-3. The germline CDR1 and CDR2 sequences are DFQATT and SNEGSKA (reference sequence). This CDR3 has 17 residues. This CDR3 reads CSARDRNRGTSTDTQYF.

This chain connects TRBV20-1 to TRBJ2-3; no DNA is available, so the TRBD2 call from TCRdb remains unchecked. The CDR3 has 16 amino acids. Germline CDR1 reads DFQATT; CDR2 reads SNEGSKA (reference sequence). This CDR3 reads CSARDPSGRRTDTQYF.

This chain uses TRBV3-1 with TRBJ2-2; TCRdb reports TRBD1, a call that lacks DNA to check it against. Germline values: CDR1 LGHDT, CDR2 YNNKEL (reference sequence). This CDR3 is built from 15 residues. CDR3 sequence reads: CASSQVQPGTGELFF.